This TCR beta chain was profiled in a study of cytomegalovirus exposure and HLA in healthy donors. In the study overall: The use of the same platform for the 110 or so validation repertoires and the approximately 670 first-cohort repertoires was reported by a later analysis.

Repertoires were generated with immunoSEQ multiplex PCR, while TCRdb's copy carries only in-frame clones and drops some. The sample has about 130,000 clones; nearly 90% are singletons. Study-level findings and limits: There were 150 to 200 TCR beta chains listed as cytomegalovirus-associated. In vitro assays verified that a few CMV-associated chains recognized CMV antigens specifically.

CDR3 length: 16 amino acids. Germline assignment: CDR1 SGHTA and CDR2 FQGNSA. V lost 2 bases, J lost 3 bases, and 14 bases lay in between. The count of this clone is one. What it recognizes is unknown. The receptor comes from a woman aged 18-29 years in good health and CMV-seropositive. The J gene is TRBJ1-5, the V gene TRBV7-2; D not resolved. The sequencing sample was made of PBMCs. CDR3 loop: CASSLSGGSNNQPQHF. The CDR3 nucleotides are TGTGCCAGCAGCTTATCAGGAGGGAGTAACAATCAGCCCCAGCATTTT. The full variable domain, its missing parts supplied by reference TRBV7-2 and TRBJ1-5, is GAGVSQSPSNKVTEKGKDVELRCDPISGHTALYWYRQSLGQGLEFLIYFQGNSAPDKSGLPSDRFSAERTGGSVSTLTIQRTQQEDSAVYLCASSLSGGSNNQPQHFGDGTRLSIL.